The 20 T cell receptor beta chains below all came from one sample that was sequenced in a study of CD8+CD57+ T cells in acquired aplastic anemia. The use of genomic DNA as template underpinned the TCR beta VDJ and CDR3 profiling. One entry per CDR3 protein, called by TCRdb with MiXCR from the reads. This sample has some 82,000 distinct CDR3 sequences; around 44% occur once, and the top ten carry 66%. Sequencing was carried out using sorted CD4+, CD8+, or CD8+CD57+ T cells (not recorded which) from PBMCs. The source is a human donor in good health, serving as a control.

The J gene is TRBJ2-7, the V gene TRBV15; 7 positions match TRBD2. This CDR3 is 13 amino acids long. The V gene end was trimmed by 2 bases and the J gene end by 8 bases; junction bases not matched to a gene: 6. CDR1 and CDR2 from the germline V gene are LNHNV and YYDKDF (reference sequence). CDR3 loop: CATSRLRLAQQYF. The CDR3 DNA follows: TGTGCCACCAGCAGATTAAGACTAGCCCAGCAGTACTTC.

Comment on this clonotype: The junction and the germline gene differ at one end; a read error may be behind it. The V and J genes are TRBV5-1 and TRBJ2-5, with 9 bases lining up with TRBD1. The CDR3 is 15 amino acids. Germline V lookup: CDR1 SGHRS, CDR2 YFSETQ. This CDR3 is CANSLVTGGGETQYF. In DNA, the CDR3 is TGCGCCAACAGCTTGGTTACAGGGGGCGGAGAGACCCAGTACTTC. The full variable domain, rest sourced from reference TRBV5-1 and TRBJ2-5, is KAGVTQTPRYLIKTRGQQVTLSCSPISGHRSVSWYQQTPGQGLQFLFEYFSETQRNKGNFPGRFSGRQFSNSRSEMNVSTLELGDSALYLCANSLVTGGGETQYFGPGTRLLVL.

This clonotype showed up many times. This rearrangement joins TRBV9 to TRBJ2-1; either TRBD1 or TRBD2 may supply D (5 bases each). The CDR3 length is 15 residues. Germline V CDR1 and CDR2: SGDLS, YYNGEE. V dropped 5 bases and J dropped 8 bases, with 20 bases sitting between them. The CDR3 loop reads CASSRSGWGIDEQFF. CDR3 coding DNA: TGTGCCAGCAGTCGCTCCGGGTGGGGGATCGATGAGCAGTTCTTC.

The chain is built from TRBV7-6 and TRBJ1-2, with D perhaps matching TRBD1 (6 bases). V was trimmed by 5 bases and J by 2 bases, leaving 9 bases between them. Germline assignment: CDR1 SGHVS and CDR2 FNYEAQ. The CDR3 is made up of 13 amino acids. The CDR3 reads CASSKGQNYGYTF. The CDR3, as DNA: TGTGCCAGCAGCAAAGGACAGAACTATGGCTACACCTTC.

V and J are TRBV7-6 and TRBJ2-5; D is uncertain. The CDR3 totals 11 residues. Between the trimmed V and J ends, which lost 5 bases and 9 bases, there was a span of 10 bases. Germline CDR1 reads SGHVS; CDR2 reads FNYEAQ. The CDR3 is CASSNKAAQYF. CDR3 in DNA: TGTGCCAGCAGCAACAAGGCGGCCCAGTACTTC.

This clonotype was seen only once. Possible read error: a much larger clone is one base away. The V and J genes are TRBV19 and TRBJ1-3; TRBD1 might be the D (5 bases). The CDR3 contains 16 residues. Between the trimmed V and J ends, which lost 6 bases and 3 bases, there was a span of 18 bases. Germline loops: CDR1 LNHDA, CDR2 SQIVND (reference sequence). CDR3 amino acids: CASSRDGEGVGNTIYF. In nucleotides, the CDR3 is TGTGCCAGTAGCCGGGACGGGGAGGGCGTTGGAAACACCATATATTTT.

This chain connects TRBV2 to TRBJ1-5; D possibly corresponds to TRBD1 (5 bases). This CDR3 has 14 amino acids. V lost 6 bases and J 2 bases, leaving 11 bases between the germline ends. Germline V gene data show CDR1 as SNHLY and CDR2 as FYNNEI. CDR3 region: CASSSSGGNQPQHF. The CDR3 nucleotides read TGTGCCAGCAGCTCATCGGGGGGCAATCAGCCCCAGCATTTT.

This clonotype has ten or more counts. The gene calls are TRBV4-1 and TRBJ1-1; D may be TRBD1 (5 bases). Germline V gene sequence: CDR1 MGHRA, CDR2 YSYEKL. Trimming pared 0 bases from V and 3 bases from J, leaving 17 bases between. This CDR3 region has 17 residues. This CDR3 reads CASSQEGHGIGYTEAFF. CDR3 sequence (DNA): TGCGCCAGCAGCCAAGAAGGACATGGGATTGGCTACACTGAAGCTTTCTTT.

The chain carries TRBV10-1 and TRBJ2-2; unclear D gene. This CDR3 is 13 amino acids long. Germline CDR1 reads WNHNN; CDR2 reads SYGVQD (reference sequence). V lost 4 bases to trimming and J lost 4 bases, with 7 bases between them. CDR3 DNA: TGCGCCAGCAGTGCCGGACCCACCGGGGAGCTGTTTTTT. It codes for CASSAGPTGELFF.

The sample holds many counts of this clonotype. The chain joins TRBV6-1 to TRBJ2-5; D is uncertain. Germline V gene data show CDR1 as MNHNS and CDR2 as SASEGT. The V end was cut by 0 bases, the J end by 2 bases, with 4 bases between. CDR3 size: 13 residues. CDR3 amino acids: CASSEASQETQYF. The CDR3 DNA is TGTGCCAGCAGTGAAGCTTCTCAAGAGACCCAGTACTTC.

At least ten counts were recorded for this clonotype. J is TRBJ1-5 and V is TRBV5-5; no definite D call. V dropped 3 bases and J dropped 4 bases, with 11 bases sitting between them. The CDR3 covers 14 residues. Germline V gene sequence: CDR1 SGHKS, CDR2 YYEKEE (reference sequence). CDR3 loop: CASSSMAVNQPQHF. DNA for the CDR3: TGTGCCAGCAGCTCCATGGCGGTAAATCAGCCCCAGCATTTT.

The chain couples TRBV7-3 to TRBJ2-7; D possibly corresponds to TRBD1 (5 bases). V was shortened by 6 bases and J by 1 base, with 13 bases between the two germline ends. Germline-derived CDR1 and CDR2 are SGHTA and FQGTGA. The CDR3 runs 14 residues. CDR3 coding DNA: TGTGCCAGCAGTTATGGGCCAGGGTCCTACGAGCAGTACTTC. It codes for CASSYGPGSYEQYF.

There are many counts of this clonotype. The CDR3 loop reads CASSHSGDGNTEAFF. The CDR3 DNA reads TGTGCCAGCAGCCATAGCGGGGATGGGAACACTGAAGCTTTCTTT. The V call is TRBV7-6, the J call TRBJ1-1; unclear D gene. CDR3 length equals 15 residues. CDR1 is SGHVS and CDR2 is FNYEAQ in the germline V gene. The V gene lost 5 bases and the J gene lost 1 base, with 14 bases spanning the gap.

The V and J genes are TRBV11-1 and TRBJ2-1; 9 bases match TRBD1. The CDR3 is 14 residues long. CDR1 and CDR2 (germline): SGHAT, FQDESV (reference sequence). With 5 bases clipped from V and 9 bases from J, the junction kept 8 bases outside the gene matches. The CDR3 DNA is TGTGCCAGCAGCCCCGGCGACAGGGGGATTGAGCAGTTCTTC. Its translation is CASSPGDRGIEQFF.

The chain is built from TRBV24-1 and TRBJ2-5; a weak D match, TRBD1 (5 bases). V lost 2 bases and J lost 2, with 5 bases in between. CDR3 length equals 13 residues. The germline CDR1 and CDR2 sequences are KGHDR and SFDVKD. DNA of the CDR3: TGTGCCACCAGTGATTCAGGGCAAGAGACCCAGTACTTC. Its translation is CATSDSGQETQYF.

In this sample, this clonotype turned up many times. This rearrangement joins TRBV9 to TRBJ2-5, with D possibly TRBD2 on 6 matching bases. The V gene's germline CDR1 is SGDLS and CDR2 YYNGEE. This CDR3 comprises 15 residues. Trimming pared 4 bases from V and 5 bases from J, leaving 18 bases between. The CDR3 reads CASSPSRRGIETQYF. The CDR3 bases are TGTGCCAGCAGCCCCAGTCGGCGGGGAATCGAGACCCAGTACTTC.

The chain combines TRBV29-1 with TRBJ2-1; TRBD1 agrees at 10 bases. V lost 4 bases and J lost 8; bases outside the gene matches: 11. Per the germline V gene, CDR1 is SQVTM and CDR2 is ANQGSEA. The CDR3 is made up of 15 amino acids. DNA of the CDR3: TGCAGCGTTGCACATAGGGGGACAGGGGAGGATGAGCAGTTCTTC. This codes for CSVAHRGTGEDEQFF.

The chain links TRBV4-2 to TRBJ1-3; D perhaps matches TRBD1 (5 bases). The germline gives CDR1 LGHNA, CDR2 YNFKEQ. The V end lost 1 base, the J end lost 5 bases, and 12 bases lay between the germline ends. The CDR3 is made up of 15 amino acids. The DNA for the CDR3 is TGTGCCAGCAGCCAAGGAGATGGGACTAGAAACACCATATATTTT. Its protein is CASSQGDGTRNTIYF.

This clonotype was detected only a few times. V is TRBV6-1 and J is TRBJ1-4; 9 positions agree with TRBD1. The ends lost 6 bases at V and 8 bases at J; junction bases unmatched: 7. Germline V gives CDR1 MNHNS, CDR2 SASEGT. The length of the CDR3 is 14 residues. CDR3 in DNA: TGTGCCAGCAGCCCCGGGACAGGGTTCGAAAAACTGTTTTTT. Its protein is CASSPGTGFEKLFF.

CDR3 nucleotide sequence: TGTGCCAGCAGTTACCCCGGAAGGGTTCAGCCCCAGCATTTT. Amino acids: CASSYPGRVQPQHF. The genes are TRBV28 and TRBJ1-5; D gene unclear. Trimming took off 4 bases at V and 6 bases at J, with 13 bases between the two ends. Germline V gene data show CDR1 as MDHEN and CDR2 as SYDVKM. This CDR3 has 14 residues.